The table lists the clone carrying this T cell receptor (beta chain) with a few counts. Antigen specificity is unknown. The entry originates in a study of T-cell memory formation after mild COVID-19. Study-wide background: Largely donor-specific sequence clusters came from a couple of donors. Broader study findings: The study found contracting CD4+ clones mainly in CM and EM and contracting CD8+ clones in EMRA.

In TCRdb, the 5' RACE reads were re-called with MiXCR into one record per CDR3 protein. Of under 450,000 distinct CDR3 sequences in the sample, around an eighth are singletons; the top ten hold about 22%. V lost 3 bases and J lost 7; bases outside the gene matches: 2. The CDR3 loop spans 13 amino acids. The V call is TRBV12-3 or TRBV12-4, the J call TRBJ1-2, with 10 bases matching TRBD1. Sequenced material: PBMCs or a T cell subset sorted from them (not recorded which). This sequence was found in a man aged 18-30 years who had mild COVID-19 (a few samples of this study predate the infection). Cell type and time point are not known. CDR3 nucleotides: TGTGCCAGCAGTTTCAGGACAGGGGGTGGCTACACCTTC. It specifies CASSFRTGGGYTF.